The 14 T cell receptor beta chains in this list originate from one sample, sequenced in a study of T cell responses to AZD1222 COVID-19 vaccine. Some clones are missing from TCRdb's copy, which holds only in-frame ones; the method was immunoSEQ multiplex PCR. In the table there are around 70,000 clones, approximately 90% of which are singletons. Source: peripheral blood, taken on day 0 of AZD1222 vaccination. These receptors were taken from an adult in good health.

This clone was detected once. V usage is TRBV18 and J usage is TRBJ2-7; the D gene is possibly TRBD1 (7 bases). The CDR3 sequence is 14 residues long. Germline V gene data show CDR1 as KGHSH and CDR2 as LQKENI. V was shortened by 3 bases and J by 1 base, with 10 bases between the two germline ends. The CDR3 DNA sequence: TGTGCCAGCTCACCTCCAGGGGGGTCCTACGAGCAGTACTTC. Protein: CASSPPGGSYEQYF.

The chain uses TRBV6-5 and TRBJ1-1; 8 bases are shared with TRBD1. Germline V gene data show CDR1 as MNHEY and CDR2 as SVGAGI. The V and J ends lost 7 bases and 14 bases, in that order; junction bases with no gene match: 9. This CDR3 has 11 amino acids. The CDR3 DNA sequence: TGTGCCAGCACCAATCCCGGGACAGGCTTCTTT. Its translation: CASTNPGTGFF.

This chain links TRBV19 with TRBJ1-1; 7 nucleotides align to TRBD1. This CDR3 contains 14 residues. The V gene end was trimmed by 6 bases and the J gene end by 0 bases; junction bases not matched to a gene: 4. Germline lookup yields CDR1 LNHDA and CDR2 SQIVND (reference sequence). In nucleotides, the CDR3 is TGTGCCAGTAGACAGACAGGGCTGAACACTGAAGCTTTCTTT. It codes for CASRQTGLNTEAFF.

This clone was observed a handful of times. The V and J genes are TRBV7-8 and TRBJ1-4, with D perhaps TRBD1 (5 bases). CDR1 and CDR2 from the germline V gene are SGHVS and FQNEAQ. The V and J ends lost 5 bases and 4 bases respectively, with 14 bases between them. The CDR3 consists of 15 residues. The CDR3: CASSRSGTVNEKLFF. The DNA for the CDR3 is TGTGCCAGCAGCCGATCCGGGACGGTTAATGAAAAACTGTTTTTT.

The J gene is TRBJ2-7, the V gene TRBV6-6, with 9 bases that match TRBD1. Germline V CDR1 and CDR2: MNHNY, SVGAGI (reference sequence). Trimming at V came to 7 bases and at J to 4 bases, leaving 8 bases not matched to a gene. The CDR3 totals 14 residues. The CDR3 region has the DNA TGTGCCAGCATCGACAGGGGGGGGAATTACGAGCAGTACTTC. Translating it yields CASIDRGGNYEQYF.

The chain has TRBV21-1 and TRBJ2-5; the table's D call, TRBD1, has no DNA check behind it. TRBV21-1 is assigned pseudogene status. The CDR3 loop spans 16 amino acids. CDR3 nucleotide sequence: TGTGCCAGCAGCAACCCGACTCGGGACAACCAAGAGACCCAGTACTTC. Translation gives CASSNPTRDNQETQYF.

V is TRBV5-1 and J is TRBJ2-2; 7 nucleotides agree with TRBD2. The CDR3 has 15 residues. Trimming cost V 0 bases and J 5 bases; bases outside gene matches: 4. From germline, CDR1 is SGHRS and CDR2 YFSETQ. The CDR3 region has the DNA TGCGCCAGCAGCTTGGCAGCGGGGTTGACCGGGGAGCTGTTTTTT. It yields the protein CASSLAAGLTGELFF.

This chain connects TRBV5-1 to TRBJ2-5; tentative D call: TRBD1 (6 bases). The CDR3 totals 14 residues. In germline, CDR1 is SGHRS, CDR2 YFSETQ. Between the trimmed V and J ends, which lost 4 bases and 2 bases, there was a span of 12 bases. CDR3 in DNA: TGCGCCAGCAGCAGGGGGACGCATCAAGAGACCCAGTACTTC. Its protein product is CASSRGTHQETQYF.

The chain links TRBV2 to TRBJ2-4, with D possibly matching TRBD1 (5 bases). Germline V gives CDR1 SNHLY, CDR2 FYNNEI. The length of the CDR3 is 14 residues. Trimming cost V 4 bases and J 7 bases, with 14 bases left between them. CDR3: CASSGVGRGNIQYF. The CDR3 region has the DNA TGTGCCAGCAGTGGGGTGGGGCGTGGGAACATTCAGTACTTC.

J is TRBJ1-4 and V is TRBV7-2; no clear D gene. Deletions cut 2 bases from V and 6 bases from J, with 10 bases between. CDR3 size: 14 residues. CDR1 and CDR2 (germline): SGHTA, FQGNSA. CDR3 coding DNA: TGTGCCAGCAGCTTAACGGTGGACGATGAAAAACTGTTTTTT. It codes for CASSLTVDDEKLFF.

This clone was recorded only once. V is TRBV6-5 and J is TRBJ1-5, with a tentative D call TRBD1 (6 bases). Germline V CDR1 and CDR2: MNHEY, SVGAGI. V lost 6 bases, J lost 5 bases, and 14 bases lay in between. The CDR3 has 14 amino acids. CDR3 in amino acids: CASSNTGMDQPQHF. The DNA of the CDR3 is TGTGCCAGCAGCAATACAGGGATGGATCAGCCCCAGCATTTT.

This chain connects TRBV11-3 to TRBJ2-3; unclear D gene. This CDR3 region has 14 residues. From germline, CDR1 is SGHNT and CDR2 YENEEA. The V end lost 1 base, the J end lost 3 bases, and 8 bases lay between the germline ends. CDR3 nucleotide sequence: TGTGCCAGCAGCTTAGTCGGCGGAACAGATACGCAGTATTTT. It encodes CASSLVGGTDTQYF. The whole variable domain, filled in from reference TRBV11-3 and TRBJ2-3, reads EAGVVQSPRYKIIEKKQPVAFWCNPISGHNTLYWYLQNLGQGPELLIRYENEEAVDDSQLPKDRFSAERLKGVDSTLKIQPAELGDSAVYLCASSLVGGTDTQYFGPGTRLTVL.

The chain carries TRBV6-5 and TRBJ2-2, with 8 bases that match TRBD1. J was trimmed by 4 bases and V by 9 bases; bases with no gene match: 4. From germline, CDR1 is MNHEY and CDR2 SVGAGI. This CDR3 has 13 residues. This CDR3 reads CASRTGTTGELFF. CDR3 sequence (DNA): TGTGCCAGTCGGACAGGGACCACCGGGGAGCTGTTTTTT.

The chain is built from TRBV27 and TRBJ1-5; no clear D gene. Trimming took 5 bases from V and 9 from J, leaving 14 bases between them. The CDR3 totals 13 residues. Germline values: CDR1 MNHEY, CDR2 SMNVEV (reference sequence). The CDR3 DNA follows: TGTGCCAGCAGTGAGAGGGTACTACGGCCCCAGCATTTT. It specifies CASSERVLRPQHF.